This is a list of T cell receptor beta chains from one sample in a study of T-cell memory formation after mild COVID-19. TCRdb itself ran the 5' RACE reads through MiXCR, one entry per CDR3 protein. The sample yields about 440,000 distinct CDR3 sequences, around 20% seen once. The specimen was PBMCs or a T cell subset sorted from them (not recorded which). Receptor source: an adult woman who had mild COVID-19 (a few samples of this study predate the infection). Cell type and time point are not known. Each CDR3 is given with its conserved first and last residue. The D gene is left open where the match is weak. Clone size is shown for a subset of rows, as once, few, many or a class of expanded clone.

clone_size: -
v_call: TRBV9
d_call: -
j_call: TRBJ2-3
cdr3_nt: TGTGCCAGCAGCGTAGGCGGGTTTGCGCTCGATACGCAGTATTTT
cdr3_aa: CASSVGGFALDTQYF

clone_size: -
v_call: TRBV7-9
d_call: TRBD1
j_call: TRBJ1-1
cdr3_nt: TGTGCCAGCAGGCCCGGGACAGGGGGCGACACTGAAGCTTTCTTT
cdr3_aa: CASRPGTGGDTEAFF

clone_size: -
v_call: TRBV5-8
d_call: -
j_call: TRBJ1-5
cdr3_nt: TGTGCCAGCACCGCCGGGGGGGGCTACAATCAGCCCCAGCATTTT
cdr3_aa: CASTAGGGYNQPQHF

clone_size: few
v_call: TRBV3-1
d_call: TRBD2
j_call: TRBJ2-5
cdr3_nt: TGTGCCAGCAGCCAAGGTTTTCTAGCGGGGGCCGTACAAGAGACCCAGTACTTC
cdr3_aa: CASSQGFLAGAVQETQYF

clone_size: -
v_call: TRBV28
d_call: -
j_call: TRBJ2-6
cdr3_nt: TGTGCCAGCAGTGCCCCAGTCTCTGGGGCCAACGTCCTGACTTTC
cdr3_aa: CASSAPVSGANVLTF

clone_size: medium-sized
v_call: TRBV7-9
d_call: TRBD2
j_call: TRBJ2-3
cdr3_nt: TGTGCCAGCAGCTTAGGGTCAGCGGGGAGTCGCACAGATACGCAGTATTTT
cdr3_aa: CASSLGSAGSRTDTQYF

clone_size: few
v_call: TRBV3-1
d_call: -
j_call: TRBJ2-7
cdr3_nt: TGTGCCAGCAGCCCTCGCTTCAGGGAGCAGTACTTC
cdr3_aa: CASSPRFREQYF

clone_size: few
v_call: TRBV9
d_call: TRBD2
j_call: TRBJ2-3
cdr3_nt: TGTGCCAGTGGCGGGGGAAGCACAGATACGCAGTATTTT
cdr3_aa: CASGGGSTDTQYF

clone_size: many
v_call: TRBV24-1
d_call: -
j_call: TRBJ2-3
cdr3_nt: TGTGCCACCAGTGCCGTGGGGGGGCATACAGATACGCAGTATTTT
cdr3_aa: CATSAVGGHTDTQYF

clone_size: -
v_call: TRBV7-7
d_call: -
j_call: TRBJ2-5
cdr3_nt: TGTGCTAGCGGAGGGGGCTACCAAGAGACCCAGTACTTC
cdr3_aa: CASGGGYQETQYF

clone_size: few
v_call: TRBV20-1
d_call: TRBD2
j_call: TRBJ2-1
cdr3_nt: TGCAGTGCCGCTCGAAATGGACTAGCGGGCACTCTCTTC
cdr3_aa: CSAARNGLAGTLF

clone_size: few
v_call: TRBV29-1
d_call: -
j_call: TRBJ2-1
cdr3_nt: TGCAGCGTTGTAAAGGGCCACAATGAGCAGTTCTTC
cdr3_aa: CSVVKGHNEQFF

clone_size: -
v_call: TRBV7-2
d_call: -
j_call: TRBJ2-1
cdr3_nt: TGTGCCAGCAGCTTAATGGGGGGTCGGAAGTTCTTC
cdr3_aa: CASSLMGGRKFF

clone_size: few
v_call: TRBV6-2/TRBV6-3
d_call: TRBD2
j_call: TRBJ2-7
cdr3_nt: TGTGCCAGCAACTTTTTTCCTGGGACTAGCCGCAGCGAGCAGTACTTC
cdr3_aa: CASNFFPGTSRSEQYF

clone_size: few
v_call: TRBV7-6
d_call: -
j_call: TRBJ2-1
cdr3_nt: TGTGCCAGCAGCCCTGCCGGCGGGGAGCAGTTCTTC
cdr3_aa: CASSPAGGEQFF

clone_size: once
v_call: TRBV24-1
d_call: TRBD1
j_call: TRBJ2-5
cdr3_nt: TGTGCCACCAGTGATCTTGGGACAGGGGGCGGAGAAGAGACCCAGTACTTC
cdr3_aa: CATSDLGTGGGEETQYF

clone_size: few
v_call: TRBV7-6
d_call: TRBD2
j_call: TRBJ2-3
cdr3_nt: TGTGCCAGCAGCTTAGTCCCGACTAGCGGGAGCCGGTACACAGATACGCAGTATTTT
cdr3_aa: CASSLVPTSGSRYTDTQYF

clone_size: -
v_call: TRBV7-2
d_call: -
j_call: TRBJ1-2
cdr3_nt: TGTGCCACAAACCCGGCGGTCGTACTTCGCGGGGGCTACACCTTC
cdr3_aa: CATNPAVVLRGGYTF

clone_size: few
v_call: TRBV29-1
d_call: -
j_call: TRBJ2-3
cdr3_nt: TGCAGCGCCCAGAGAGGGAGTATTAGCACAGATACGCAGTATTTT
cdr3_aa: CSAQRGSISTDTQYF

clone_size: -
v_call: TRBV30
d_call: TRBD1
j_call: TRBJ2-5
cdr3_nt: TGTGCCTGGAGTGTTTGGACAGGGGGCGATTTTGAAGAGACCCAGTACTTC
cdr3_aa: CAWSVWTGGDFEETQYF

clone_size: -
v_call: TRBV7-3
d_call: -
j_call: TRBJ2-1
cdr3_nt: TGTGCCAGCGGGGAGGGGGCCTCCTACAATGAGCAGTTCTTC
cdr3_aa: CASGEGASYNEQFF

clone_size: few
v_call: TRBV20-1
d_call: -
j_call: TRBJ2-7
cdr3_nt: TGCAGTGCTAGACGGCGGGCCCCCACCTACGAGCAGTACTTC
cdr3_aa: CSARRRAPTYEQYF

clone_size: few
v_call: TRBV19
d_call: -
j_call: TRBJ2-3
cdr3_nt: TGTGCCAGTAGACGGACTGGCGAGTGGAACACAGATACGCAGTATTTT
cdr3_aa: CASRRTGEWNTDTQYF

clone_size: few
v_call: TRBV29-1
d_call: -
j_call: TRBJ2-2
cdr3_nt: TGCAGCGTTCGGCGAAGGGGGCGCGGGGCGAACACCGGGGAGCTGTTTTTT
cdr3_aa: CSVRRRGRGANTGELFF

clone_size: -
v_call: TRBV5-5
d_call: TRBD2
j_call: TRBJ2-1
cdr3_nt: TGTGCCAGCAGCTTGGGACTAGCGGGACTCTACAATGAGCAGTTCTTC
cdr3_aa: CASSLGLAGLYNEQFF

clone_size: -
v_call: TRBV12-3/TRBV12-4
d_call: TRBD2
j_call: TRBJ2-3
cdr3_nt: TGTGCCAGCAGCCTAGGACTAGCGATGCAGTATTTT
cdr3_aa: CASSLGLAMQYF

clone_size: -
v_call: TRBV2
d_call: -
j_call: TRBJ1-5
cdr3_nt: TGTGCCAGCAGTGATCGGGGGGCCCCCAATCAGCCCCAGCATTTT
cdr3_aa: CASSDRGAPNQPQHF

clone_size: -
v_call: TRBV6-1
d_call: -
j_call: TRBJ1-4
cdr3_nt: TGTGCCAGCACTACCAACAAGGGTGAAAAACTGTTTTTT
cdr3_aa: CASTTNKGEKLFF

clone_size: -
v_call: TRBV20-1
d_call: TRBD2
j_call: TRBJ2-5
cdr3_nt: TGCAGTGCTAGGCCTCTAGGGACTAGCGGGGGCCATTTCCAAGAGACCCAGTACTTC
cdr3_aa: CSARPLGTSGGHFQETQYF

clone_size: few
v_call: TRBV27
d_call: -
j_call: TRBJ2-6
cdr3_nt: TGTGCCAGCAGTTTTCAGCCGGGGAGTGGGGCCAACGTCCTGACTTTC
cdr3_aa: CASSFQPGSGANVLTF

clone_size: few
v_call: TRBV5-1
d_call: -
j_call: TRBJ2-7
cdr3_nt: TGCGCCAGCAGCTTGGGCCCTAATTACGAGCAGTACTTC
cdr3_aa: CASSLGPNYEQYF

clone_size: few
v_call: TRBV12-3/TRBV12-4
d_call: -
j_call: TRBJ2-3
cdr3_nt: TGTGCCAGCAGAAGTAGCGGACGCACAGATACGCAGTATTTT
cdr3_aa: CASRSSGRTDTQYF

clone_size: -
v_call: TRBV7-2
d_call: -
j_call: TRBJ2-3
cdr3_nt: TGTGCCAGCAGCTTCGGGTATACTAGCACAGATACGCAGTATTTT
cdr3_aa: CASSFGYTSTDTQYF

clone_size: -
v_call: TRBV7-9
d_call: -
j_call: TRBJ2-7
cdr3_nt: TGTGCCAGCAGCTTAGGATATCAGGGGTCCTATACTACGTTGCAGTACTTC
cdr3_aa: CASSLGYQGSYTTLQYF

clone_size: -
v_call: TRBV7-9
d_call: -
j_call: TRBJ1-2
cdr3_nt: TGTGCCAGCAGCTCCCCGGAGGGCTACACCTTC
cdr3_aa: CASSSPEGYTF

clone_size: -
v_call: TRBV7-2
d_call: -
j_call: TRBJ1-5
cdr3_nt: TGTGCCAGCAGCTTCTCAGACAGGATACCCGGGCAGCCCCAGCATTTT
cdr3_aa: CASSFSDRIPGQPQHF

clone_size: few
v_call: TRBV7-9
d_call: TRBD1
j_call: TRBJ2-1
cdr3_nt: TGTGCCAGCAGCATTCCCACCGGGACAGGGATCCACAGTGAGCAGTTCTTC
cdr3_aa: CASSIPTGTGIHSEQFF

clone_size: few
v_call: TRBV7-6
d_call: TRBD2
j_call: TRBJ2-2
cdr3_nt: TGTGCCAGCAGCCCGGGACTAAAAACCGGGGAGCTGTTTTTT
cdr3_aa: CASSPGLKTGELFF

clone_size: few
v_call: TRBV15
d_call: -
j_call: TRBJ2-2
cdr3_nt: TGTGCCACCAGCGGGATACTAAACACCGGGGAGCTGTTTTTT
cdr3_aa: CATSGILNTGELFF

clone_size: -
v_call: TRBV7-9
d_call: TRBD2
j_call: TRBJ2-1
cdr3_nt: TGTGCCAGCAGCTTAGGGGGTGGACTAGCGGGGATGGATGAGCAGTTCTTC
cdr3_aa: CASSLGGGLAGMDEQFF

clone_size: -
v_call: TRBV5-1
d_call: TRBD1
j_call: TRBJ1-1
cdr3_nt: TGCGCCAGCAGCTCACAGGGGGACCCTGAAGCTTTCTTT
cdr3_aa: CASSSQGDPEAFF

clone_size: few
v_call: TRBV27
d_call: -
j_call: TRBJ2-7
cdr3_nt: TGTGCCAGCAGGATAGGTACGGCCTCCTACGAGCAGTACTTC
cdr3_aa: CASRIGTASYEQYF

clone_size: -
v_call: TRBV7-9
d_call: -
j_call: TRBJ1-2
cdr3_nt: TGTGCCAGCAGCTTAGCGCTTACAGGGATTGAAGGCTACACCTTC
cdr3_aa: CASSLALTGIEGYTF

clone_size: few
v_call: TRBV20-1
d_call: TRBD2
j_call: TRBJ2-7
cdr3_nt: TGCAGTGCTAGTTTCGGGAGGAGCTCCTACGAGCAGTACTTC
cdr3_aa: CSASFGRSSYEQYF

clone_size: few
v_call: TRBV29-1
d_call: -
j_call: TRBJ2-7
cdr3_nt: TGCAGCGTGGATGACAGCACGGGCTACGAGCAGTACTTC
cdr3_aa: CSVDDSTGYEQYF

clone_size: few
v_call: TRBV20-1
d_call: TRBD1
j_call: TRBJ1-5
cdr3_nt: TGCAGTGCTAGAGACACAGGGGGCAGCAATCAGCCCCAGCATTTT
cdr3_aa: CSARDTGGSNQPQHF

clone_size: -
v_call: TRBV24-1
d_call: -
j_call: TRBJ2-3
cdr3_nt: TGTGCCACCAGTGATCTCCGGGATATTTCAGATACGCAGTATTTT
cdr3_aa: CATSDLRDISDTQYF

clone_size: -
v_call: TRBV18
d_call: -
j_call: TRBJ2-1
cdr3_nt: TGTGCCAGCTCACCACAGGGGGGTCTGGTCCTCAATGAGCAGTTCTTC
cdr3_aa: CASSPQGGLVLNEQFF

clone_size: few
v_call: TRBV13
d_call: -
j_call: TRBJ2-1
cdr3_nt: TGTGCCAGCAGCTTAGGGCCCAGGGTGGTCTACAATGAGCAGTTCTTC
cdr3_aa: CASSLGPRVVYNEQFF

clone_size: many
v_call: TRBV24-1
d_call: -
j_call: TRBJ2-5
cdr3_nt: TGTGCCACCAGTGATAGAGGGGCCGCTCAAGAGACCCAGTACTTC
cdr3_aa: CATSDRGAAQETQYF

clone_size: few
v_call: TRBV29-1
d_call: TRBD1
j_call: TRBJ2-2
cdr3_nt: TGCAGCGTGACAGGGCTACTAACCGGGGAGCTGTTTTTT
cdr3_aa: CSVTGLLTGELFF

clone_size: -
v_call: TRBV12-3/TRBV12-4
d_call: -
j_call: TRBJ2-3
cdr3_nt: TGTGCCAGCAGTTTTAGGACCGGAGAACTGAGGGTGTATTTT
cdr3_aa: CASSFRTGELRVYF

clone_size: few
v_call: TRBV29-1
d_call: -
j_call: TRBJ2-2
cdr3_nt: TGCAGCGGGGGTCAGCACACCGGGGAGCTGTTTTTT
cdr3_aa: CSGGQHTGELFF

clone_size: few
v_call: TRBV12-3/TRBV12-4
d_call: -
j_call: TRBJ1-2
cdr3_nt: TGTGCCAGCAGTTTGGGAAGGGCGGGCACCTTC
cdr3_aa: CASSLGRAGTF

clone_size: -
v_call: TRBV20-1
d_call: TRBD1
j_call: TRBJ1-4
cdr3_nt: TGCAGTGCTAGAGCAGGGACAGGGGGCTATGAAAAACTGTTTTTT
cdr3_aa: CSARAGTGGYEKLFF

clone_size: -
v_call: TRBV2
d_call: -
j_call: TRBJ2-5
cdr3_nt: TGTGCCAGCAGTGCAGGGATCTTGGAGACCCAGTACTTC
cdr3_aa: CASSAGILETQYF

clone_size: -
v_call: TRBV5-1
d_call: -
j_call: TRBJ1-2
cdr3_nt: TGCGCCAGCAGCTTGACAGGGATCGGGCGGGATGGCTACACCTTC
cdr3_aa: CASSLTGIGRDGYTF

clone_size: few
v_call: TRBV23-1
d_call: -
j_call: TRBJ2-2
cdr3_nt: TGCGCCAGCAGTCAATCCCGGTACCTAAAGGGGACCGGGGAGCTGTTTTTT
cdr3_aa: CASSQSRYLKGTGELFF

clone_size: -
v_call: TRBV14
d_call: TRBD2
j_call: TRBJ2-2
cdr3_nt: TGTGCCAGCAGCCCAACTAGCGGGAGGGCCTGGTTAACCGGGGAGCTGTTTTTT
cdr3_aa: CASSPTSGRAWLTGELFF